One T cell receptor (beta chain) is described in this entry. The record originates from a study of blood T cell repertoires in COVID-19. Study at large: Samples of COVID-19 (acute and convalescent) were obtained from the United States, Italy and Spain. T cells, B-cell-depleted T cells, or PBMCs provided the cDNA or gDNA that served as material.

The CDR3 spans 14 residues. In the study's own analysis: For nucleated cells, counts were estimated from reference gene primer amplification. Profiling relied on immunoSEQ multiplex PCR, and the TCRdb table lists in-frame clones only, not all of them. The D gene and trimming were derived from the DNA, and the V and J assignments and clone size from that table. The top ten clones hold around 3.7% of a sample with about 270,000 clones, 70% to 90% of them seen once. The sequence derives from a woman aged 45-59 years with active or convalescent COVID-19. V gene TRBV1 combines with J gene TRBJ1-5; TRBD1 is taken as the D call from the table, unchecked against the DNA. TRBV1 is a known pseudogene. Sequenced input: peripheral blood. In DNA, the CDR3 is TGCACCAGCAGCCGAGACAGGCAGAATCAGCCCCAGCATTTT. It specifies CTSSRDRQNQPQHF.